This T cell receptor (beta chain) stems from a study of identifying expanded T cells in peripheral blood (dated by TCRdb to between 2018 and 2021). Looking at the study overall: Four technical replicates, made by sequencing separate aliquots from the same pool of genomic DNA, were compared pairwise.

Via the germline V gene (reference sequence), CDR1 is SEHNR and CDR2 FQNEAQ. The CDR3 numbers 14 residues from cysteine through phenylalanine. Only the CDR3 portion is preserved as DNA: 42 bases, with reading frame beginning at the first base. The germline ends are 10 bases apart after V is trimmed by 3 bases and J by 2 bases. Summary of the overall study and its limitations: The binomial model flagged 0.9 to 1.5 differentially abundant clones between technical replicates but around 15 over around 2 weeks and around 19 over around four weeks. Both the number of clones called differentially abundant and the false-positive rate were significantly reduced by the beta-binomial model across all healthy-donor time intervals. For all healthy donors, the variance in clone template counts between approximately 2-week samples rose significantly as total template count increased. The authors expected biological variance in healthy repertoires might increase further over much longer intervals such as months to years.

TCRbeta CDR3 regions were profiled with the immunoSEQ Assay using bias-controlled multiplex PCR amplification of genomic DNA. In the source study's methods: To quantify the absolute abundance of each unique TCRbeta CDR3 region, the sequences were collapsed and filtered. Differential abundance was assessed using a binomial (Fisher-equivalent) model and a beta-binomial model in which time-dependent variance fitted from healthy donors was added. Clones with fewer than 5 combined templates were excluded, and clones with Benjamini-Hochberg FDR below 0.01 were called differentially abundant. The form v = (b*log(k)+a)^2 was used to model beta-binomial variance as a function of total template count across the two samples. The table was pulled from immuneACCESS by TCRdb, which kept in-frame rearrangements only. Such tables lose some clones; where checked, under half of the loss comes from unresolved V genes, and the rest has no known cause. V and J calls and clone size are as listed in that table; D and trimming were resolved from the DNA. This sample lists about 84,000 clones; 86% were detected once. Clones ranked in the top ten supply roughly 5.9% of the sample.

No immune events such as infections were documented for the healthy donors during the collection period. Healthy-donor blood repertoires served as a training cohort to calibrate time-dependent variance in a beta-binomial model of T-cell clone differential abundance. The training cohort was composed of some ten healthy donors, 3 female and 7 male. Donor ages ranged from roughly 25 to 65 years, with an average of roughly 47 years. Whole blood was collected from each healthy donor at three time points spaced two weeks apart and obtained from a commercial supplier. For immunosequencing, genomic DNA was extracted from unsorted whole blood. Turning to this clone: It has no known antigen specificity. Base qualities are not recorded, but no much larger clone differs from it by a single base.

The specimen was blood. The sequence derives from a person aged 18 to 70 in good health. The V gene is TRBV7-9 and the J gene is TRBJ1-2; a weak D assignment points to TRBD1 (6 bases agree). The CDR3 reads CASSLTGPNYGYTF. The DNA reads TGTGCCAGCAGCTTGACAGGTCCCAACTATGGCTACACCTTC.